Below, 30 T cell receptor beta chains from the same sample are listed, as sequenced in a study of blood T cells in healthy people across ages. Primers used in a second PCR of roughly 6 to 11 cycles were a sample-barcoded 5' primer and a J-beta primer mix. TCRdb re-called the 5' RACE reads through MiXCR, storing one row per CDR3 protein. The sample has more than 1,400,000 distinct CDR3 sequences; roughly 45% are singletons. Sequenced input: blood. These receptors all stem from a woman aged 18 to 35 in good health.

This chain links TRBV5-1 with TRBJ2-7; a weak D match, TRBD1 (5 bases). Germline loops: CDR1 SGHRS, CDR2 YFSETQ. Trimming shortened V by 4 bases and J by 2 bases, and 16 bases separated the two germline ends. CDR3 length equals 15 residues. The chain's CDR3 is CASSLVSTVPYEQYF. DNA of the CDR3: TGCGCCAGCAGCCTGGTCTCGACAGTGCCCTACGAGCAGTACTTC.

This sequence joins TRBV7-9 and TRBJ2-1, with D unresolved. The DNA end favors TRBJ2-7, so the J call may be wrong. The germline CDR1 and CDR2 sequences are SEHNR and FQNEAQ (reference sequence). This CDR3 is 15 amino acids long. In nucleotides, the CDR3 is TGTGCCAGCAGCGTATATAGGAGCTCCTACAATGAGCAGTACTTC. Protein sequence: CASSVYRSSYNEQYF.

The V call is TRBV20-1, the J call TRBJ2-7, with a possible D match to TRBD1 (6 bases). Germline loops: CDR1 DFQATT, CDR2 SNEGSKA (reference sequence). CDR3 length equals 15 residues. The germline V and J ends were trimmed by 3 bases and 2 bases, with 17 bases remaining between them. This CDR3 reads CSARAGTPYTYEQYF. The CDR3 nucleotides are TGCAGTGCTAGGGCTGGGACACCCTACACCTACGAGCAGTACTTC.

The sample holds one count of this clonotype. The chain uses TRBV20-1 and TRBJ2-7; D not resolved. V was shortened by 2 bases and J by 3 bases, with 14 bases between the two germline ends. The V gene's germline CDR1 is DFQATT and CDR2 SNEGSKA (reference sequence). The CDR3 is 14 amino acids. The CDR3 spells CSARRPKEVYEQYF. CDR3 coding DNA: TGCAGTGCTAGACGCCCCAAAGAGGTCTACGAGCAGTACTTC.

The J gene is TRBJ2-1, the V gene TRBV6-5, with unresolved D. The end of the DNA is better explained by TRBJ2-7, so the J call may be wrong. CDR1 is MNHEY, CDR2 SVGAGI, per germline. The CDR3 length is 14 residues. CDR3 sequence (DNA): TGTGCCAGCAGTCGATCCAGCCCCTACAATGAGCAGTACTTC. This translates into CASSRSSPYNEQYF.

The gene calls are TRBV7-2 and TRBJ1-4, with D unresolved. The V end was cut by 2 bases, the J end by 7 bases, with 11 bases between. The germline V gene has CDR1 SGHTA and CDR2 FQGNSA. This CDR3 is 14 amino acids long. The chain's CDR3 is CASSLRTAGEKLFF. In DNA form, the CDR3 reads TGTGCCAGCAGCTTAAGGACTGCAGGTGAAAAACTGTTTTTT.

The chain recombines TRBV5-1 with TRBJ2-3; D remains ambiguous. Deletions cut 5 bases from V and 2 bases from J, with 9 bases between. The germline gives CDR1 SGHRS, CDR2 YFSETQ. CDR3 length equals 13 residues. The CDR3 DNA follows: TGCGCCAGCAGAGAAGGAGCCACAGATACGCAGTATTTT. As protein: CASREGATDTQYF.

This clonotype is a singleton in its sample. V is TRBV29-1 and J is TRBJ1-1; weak D call: TRBD1 (5 bases). CDR1 and CDR2 from the germline V gene are SQVTM and ANQGSEA. The CDR3 sequence is 13 residues long. Trimming removed 6 bases from V and 4 bases from J, with 15 bases in between. CDR3 nucleotides: TGCAGCGTCGCGCGCAGGGTAGCCACTGAAGCTTTCTTT. Its translation is CSVARRVATEAFF.

CDR3 amino acids: CAIRGTSGRENSYNEQFF. DNA for the CDR3: TGTGCCATCAGGGGGACTAGCGGGAGGGAAAACTCCTACAATGAGCAGTTCTTC. The rearrangement links TRBV10-3 to TRBJ2-1; 16 positions agree with TRBD2. Germline V gives CDR1 ENHRY, CDR2 SYGVKD. CDR3 length: 18 amino acids. V lost 6 bases and J lost 0; bases outside the gene matches: 5.

The chain employs TRBV27 and TRBJ1-2; 7 bases agree with TRBD1. In germline, CDR1 is MNHEY, CDR2 SMNVEV (reference sequence). V lost 5 bases to trimming and J lost 3 bases; unmatched junction nucleotides: 3. The CDR3 totals 13 residues. CDR3 loop: CASSMGTDYGYTF. The CDR3 nucleotides are TGTGCCAGCAGTATGGGGACAGACTATGGCTACACCTTC.

This chain connects TRBV6-5 to TRBJ2-2; TRBD1 aligns across 7 bases. The CDR3 is made up of 16 amino acids. Germline V CDR1 and CDR2: MNHEY, SVGAGI. V shed 2 bases, J shed 2 bases, and the junction held 5 bases outside the gene matches. As DNA, the CDR3 is TGTGCCAGCAGTTACCCAGGACAGGTCAACACCGGGGAGCTGTTTTTT. Translated: CASSYPGQVNTGELFF.

J is TRBJ2-1 and V is TRBV6-6; the D is unclear. Germline CDR1 MNHNY, CDR2 SVGAGI (reference sequence). The V end was cut by 6 bases, the J end by 13 bases, with 16 bases between. The CDR3 spans 12 residues. CDR3 nucleotide sequence: TGTGCCAGCAGAGGCGTTGGAGAGACCCAGTTCTTC. This sequence encodes CASRGVGETQFF.

This clonotype was recorded many times. J is TRBJ2-1 and V is TRBV3-1; perhaps TRBD2 as D (5 bases). The CDR3 covers 12 residues. Trimming shortened V by 3 bases and J by 9 bases, and 9 bases separated the two germline ends. Germline V gene sequence: CDR1 LGHDT, CDR2 YNNKEL (reference sequence). Written as DNA, the CDR3 is TGTGCCAGCAGCCACGGGATAGGTGAGCAGTTCTTC. It yields the protein CASSHGIGEQFF.

This clonotype has a handful of counts. The chain employs TRBV3-1 and TRBJ2-1, with 8 bases aligning to TRBD2. Germline CDR1 LGHDT, CDR2 YNNKEL (reference sequence). The CDR3 sequence is 15 residues long. The J segment lost 5 bases and the V segment lost 0 bases, leaving 3 bases of the junction unmatched. For the CDR3, the DNA is TGTGCCAGCAGCCAAGAACGGACTAGCCACAATGAGCAGTTCTTC. Amino acids: CASSQERTSHNEQFF.

This rearrangement joins TRBV27 to TRBJ2-1, with unresolved D. CDR1 is MNHEY and CDR2 is SMNVEV in the germline V gene (reference sequence). The CDR3 runs 14 residues. Trimming removed 8 bases from V and 3 bases from J, with 14 bases in between. The CDR3 region has the DNA TGTGCCAGCCGTTCCAGCCGACTCTACAATGAGCAGTTCTTC. Its protein is CASRSSRLYNEQFF.

V is TRBV7-2 and J is TRBJ2-5; D possibly corresponds to TRBD2 (6 bases). Germline-derived CDR1 and CDR2 are SGHTA and FQGNSA. Trimming removed 1 base at V and 5 bases at J, with 14 bases between. The CDR3 contains 15 residues. The DNA for the CDR3 is TGTGCCAGCAGCTTAGTGGGAGGACTCAGGGAGACCCAGTACTTC. It codes for CASSLVGGLRETQYF.

This chain uses TRBV12-3 or TRBV12-4 with TRBJ1-2; 7 positions match TRBD1. This CDR3 comprises 16 residues. The junction had 12 bases not matched to a gene; V was cut back by 5 bases and J by 3 bases. This CDR3 is CASSPGQDRSDYGYTF. The CDR3, as DNA: TGTGCCAGCAGTCCCGGACAGGATAGATCAGACTATGGCTACACCTTC.

This clonotype was seen only a few times. The J gene is TRBJ1-5, the V gene TRBV6-5, with a tentative D call TRBD1 (5 bases). This CDR3 contains 15 residues. Trimming shortened V by 0 bases and J by 3 bases, and 9 bases separated the two germline ends. CDR1 and CDR2 from the germline V gene are MNHEY and SVGAGI. The CDR3 DNA follows: TGTGCCAGCAGTTACTCGAGTGGGGCCAATCAGCCCCAGCATTTT. Translating gives CASSYSSGANQPQHF.

This chain connects TRBV21-1 to TRBJ1-2; the table calls TRBD1, which could not be checked here. TRBV21-1 is labeled a pseudogene. This CDR3 contains 15 residues. The CDR3 is CASSKEERGDYGYTF. CDR3 sequence (DNA): TGTGCCAGCAGCAAAGAAGAGAGGGGGGACTATGGCTACACCTTC.

This chain links TRBV18 with TRBJ2-7; 8 nucleotides agree with TRBD1. The CDR3 has 16 amino acids. Per the germline V gene, CDR1 is KGHSH and CDR2 is LQKENI. J was trimmed by 7 bases and V by 0 bases; bases with no gene match: 11. CDR3 in DNA: TGTGCCAGCTCACCACCCGTGGGACAGGCTACGGGGGAGCAGTACTTC. Protein: CASSPPVGQATGEQYF.

V usage is TRBV20-1 and J usage is TRBJ2-7, with a weak D call TRBD2 (7 bases). The length of the CDR3 is 13 residues. Between the trimmed V and J ends, which lost 6 bases and 8 bases, there was a span of 20 bases. Germline V gene sequence: CDR1 DFQATT, CDR2 SNEGSKA (reference sequence). CDR3 sequence reads: CSAPEGGLSKQYF. CDR3 DNA: TGCAGTGCCCCCGAGGGGGGGTTAAGTAAGCAGTACTTC.

In this sample, this clonotype turned up a few times. The CDR3 sequence: CASSREGGSNYGYTF. The CDR3, as DNA: TGTGCCAGCAGCCGTGAGGGGGGCTCTAACTATGGCTACACCTTC. This chain links TRBV25-1 with TRBJ1-2, with a tentative D call TRBD1 (6 bases). Trimming stripped 6 bases from V and 0 bases from J, with 14 bases between. CDR3 length: 15 amino acids. Germline V lookup: CDR1 MGHDK, CDR2 SYGVNS.

The J gene is TRBJ2-7, the V gene TRBV2; 8 nucleotides line up with TRBD1. This CDR3 is 15 amino acids long. Trimming took 6 bases from V and 0 from J; bases not matched to a gene: 7. CDR1 and CDR2 (germline): SNHLY, FYNNEI. Written as DNA, the CDR3 is TGTGCCAGCAGAGCCACGGGACAGGTCTCCTACGAGCAGTACTTC. This codes for CASRATGQVSYEQYF.

The chain joins TRBV7-2 to TRBJ2-6; TRBD1 might be the D (6 bases). The CDR3 loop spans 16 amino acids. The ends were cut back, 1 base at V and 2 bases at J, with 9 bases in the middle. Germline V CDR1 and CDR2: SGHTA, FQGNSA. The CDR3 protein is CASSLEAGAGANVLTF. CDR3 nucleotides: TGTGCCAGCAGCTTAGAGGCAGGGGCTGGGGCCAACGTCCTGACTTTC. Full variable domain (outside the CDR3, taken from reference TRBV7-2 and TRBJ2-6): GAGVSQSPSNKVTEKGKDVELRCDPISGHTALYWYRQSLGQGLEFLIYFQGNSAPDKSGLPSDRFSAERTGGSVSTLTIQRTQQEDSAVYLCASSLEAGAGANVLTFGAGSRLTVL.

The chain combines TRBV20-1 with TRBJ2-5, with 10 bases that match TRBD2. The germline gives CDR1 DFQATT, CDR2 SNEGSKA (reference sequence). CDR3 length: 15 residues. Trimming removed 4 bases from V and 1 base from J; junction bases left unmatched: 6. CDR3 residues: CSATTSGASQETQYF. CDR3 nucleotide sequence: TGCAGTGCTACTACTAGCGGGGCGAGCCAAGAGACCCAGTACTTC.

This clonotype was counted between two and nine times. The V call is TRBV6-6, the J call TRBJ1-2, with 7 bases fitting TRBD1. The CDR3 runs to 12 residues. Germline V gene lookup returns CDR1 MNHNY and CDR2 SVGAGI (reference sequence). V dropped 8 bases and J dropped 5; count of bases not matched to a gene: 5. CDR3: CASLGTAYGYTF. The CDR3 DNA reads as TGTGCCAGCCTCGGGACAGCGTATGGCTACACCTTC.

The genes are TRBV20-1 and TRBJ2-1; D possibly uses TRBD1 or TRBD2 (5 bases each). The CDR3 sequence is 15 residues long. In germline, CDR1 is DFQATT, CDR2 SNEGSKA (reference sequence). Trimming left V 4 bases short and J 6 bases short, with 19 bases between. The CDR3 DNA sequence: TGCAGTGCTACCACCGGGACGCAGCACGTCAATGAGCAGTTCTTC. Translating it yields CSATTGTQHVNEQFF.

Only a few counts were recorded for this clonotype. This chain joins TRBV29-1 and TRBJ1-2; perhaps TRBD1 as D (5 bases). The CDR3 consists of 13 residues. The V end lost 0 bases, the J end lost 9 bases, and 14 bases lay between the germline ends. Germline CDR1 and CDR2: SQVTM and ANQGSEA. The CDR3 loop reads CSVEDRGGSSYTF. The CDR3 DNA reads TGCAGCGTTGAAGATCGGGGCGGTTCGAGCTACACCTTC. Based on the CDR3 plus reference TRBV29-1 and TRBJ1-2, the full variable domain is SAVISQKPSRDICQRGTSLTIQCQVDSQVTMMFWYRQQPGQSLTLIATANQGSEATYESGFVIDKFPISRPNLTFSTLTVSNMSPEDSSIYLCSVEDRGGSSYTFGSGTRLTVV.

Concerning this clonotype itself: The junction and the germline gene differ at one end; a read error may be behind it. J is TRBJ2-3 and V is TRBV9; tentatively, D is TRBD1 or TRBD2 (5 bases each). This CDR3 comprises 14 residues. Germline CDR1 reads SGDLS; CDR2 reads YYNGEE. CDR3 in amino acids: CAGSGQLVADTQYF. The CDR3, as DNA: TGTGCCGGCAGCGGACAACTTGTCGCAGATACGCAGTATTTT.

This clonotype has more than one count but fewer than ten. The chain carries TRBV28 and TRBJ2-7, with D hard to call. Germline V gene data show CDR1 as MDHEN and CDR2 as SYDVKM. The V gene lost 7 bases and the J gene lost 3 bases, with 13 bases spanning the gap. The CDR3 has 13 amino acids. The DNA for the CDR3 is TGTGCCAGCAAATCTGGGCCCAACTACGAGCAGTACTTC. The encoded protein is CASKSGPNYEQYF.